Listed below are T cell receptor beta chains from one sample, sequenced in a study of glioma-infiltrating T cells after dendritic cell vaccination. Clones were read by immunoSEQ multiplex PCR, and TCRdb kept only the in-frame ones, dropping some. The data contain some 110,000 clones, roughly 90% of them singletons. The sequenced sample was blood, obtained after dendritic cell vaccination. The origin of the receptors is a human donor with glioblastoma. The CDR3 runs from the conserved cysteine through the conserved F or W. The D gene is left open where the match is weak. Rows give clone size only sometimes, using once, few, many, or a class for an expanded clone.

d_call,j_call,v_call,clone_size,cdr3_aa,cdr3_nt
-,TRBJ1-2,TRBV6-5,once,CASSRTIQGGYTF,TGTGCCAGCAGCCGCACTATACAAGGAGGCTACACCTTC
TRBD1,TRBJ2-1,TRBV11-2,-,CASSFRQGGGEQFF,TGTGCCAGCAGCTTCCGACAGGGGGGTGGGGAGCAGTTCTTC
-,TRBJ2-5,TRBV6-6,-,CASSYSSAGLQETQYF,TGTGCCAGCAGTTATTCTTCGGCGGGCCTACAAGAGACCCAGTACTTC
-,TRBJ1-1,TRBV5-1,-,CASSGGGGENTEAFF,TGCGCCAGCAGCGGCGGTGGCGGGGAGAACACTGAAGCTTTCTTT
-,TRBJ2-7,TRBV5-1,-,CASSLGALNEQYF,TGCGCCAGCAGCTTGGGGGCGTTAAACGAGCAGTACTTC
-,TRBJ1-2,TRBV6-5,-,CASSYSISGRGYTF,TGTGCCAGCAGTTACTCAATTTCGGGGAGGGGCTACACCTTC
-,TRBJ2-5,TRBV12-5,-,CASGLDNQETQYF,TGTGCTAGTGGTTTGGACAACCAAGAGACCCAGTACTTC
-,TRBJ1-3,TRBV30,-,CAWSTLNSGNTIYF,TGTGCCTGGAGTACTTTAAACTCTGGAAACACCATATATTTT
-,TRBJ1-1,TRBV6-1,-,CASSATEDRAFF,TGTGCCAGCAGTGCGACCGAGGATCGAGCTTTCTTT
-,TRBJ1-3,TRBV6-5,-,CASRAPGYSGNTIYF,TGTGCCAGCCGCGCCCCGGGATACTCTGGAAACACCATATATTTT
TRBD1,TRBJ1-4,TRBV6-6,-,CASSDRGLDEKLFF,TGTGCCAGCAGTGACAGGGGATTGGATGAAAAACTGTTTTTT
-,TRBJ1-3,TRBV11-3,-,CASSFGGQHSGNTIYF,TGTGCCAGCAGCTTCGGCGGACAACACTCTGGAAACACCATATATTTT
-,TRBJ2-1,TRBV11-2,-,CASSLTGGGQSLNEQFF,TGTGCCAGCAGCTTAACCGGAGGGGGACAGAGCCTAAATGAGCAGTTCTTC
TRBD1,TRBJ2-3,TRBV10-3,-,CAISTSSGQGSTDTQYF,TGTGCCATCAGTACCTCGTCTGGACAGGGGAGCACAGATACGCAGTATTTT
-,TRBJ1-1,TRBV7-2,-,CASSLGGGTEAFF,TGTGCCAGCAGCTTAGGAGGCGGCACTGAAGCTTTCTTT
TRBD1,TRBJ2-7,TRBV6-5,once,CASTRGQGEFGEQYF,TGTGCCAGCACCCGAGGGCAGGGGGAGTTTGGAGAGCAGTACTTC
-,TRBJ2-7,TRBV4-1,-,CASSQAPQDMPKNF,TGCGCCAGCAGCCAAGCCCCACAGGACATGCCAAAAAACTTC
TRBD2,TRBJ2-1,TRBV6-1,-,CASSEARGDEQFF,TGTGCCAGCAGTGAAGCTCGGGGGGACGAGCAGTTCTTC
TRBD1,TRBJ2-7,TRBV10-1,once,CASSERQGYEQYF,TGCGCCAGCAGTGAACGACAGGGCTACGAGCAGTACTTC
-,TRBJ2-1,TRBV7-9,few,CASEMWQAGSYNEQFF,TGTGCCAGCGAAATGTGGCAGGCCGGCTCCTACAATGAGCAGTTCTTC
-,TRBJ2-2,TRBV2,-,CASSGRSGASGELFF,TGTGCCAGCAGTGGAAGGTCGGGAGCGAGCGGGGAGCTGTTTTTT
-,TRBJ2-3,TRBV9,few,CASSLSDFVNTDTQYF,TGTGCCAGCAGCCTATCAGACTTTGTTAACACAGATACGCAGTATTTT
-,TRBJ2-7,TRBV11-2,-,CASSGGGGTRELKPYEQYF,TGTGCCAGCAGCGGGGGGGGCGGGACCCGAGAACTGAAGCCCTACGAGCAGTACTTC
-,TRBJ2-7,TRBV5-8,few,CASSPRTLTYEQYF,TGTGCCAGCAGCCCCAGGACTCTTACCTACGAGCAGTACTTC
-,TRBJ2-7,TRBV6-5,-,CASSSLRGDYEQYF,TGTGCCAGCAGCTCCCTCAGGGGGGACTACGAGCAGTACTTC
TRBD2,TRBJ2-7,TRBV7-8,-,CASSLASSGASYEQYF,TGTGCCAGCAGCTTAGCGTCTAGCGGAGCCTCCTACGAGCAGTACTTC
-,TRBJ2-1,TRBV5-1,-,CASSFGGTSSYNEQFF,TGCGCCAGCAGCTTCGGCGGGACGAGCTCCTACAATGAGCAGTTCTTC
-,TRBJ1-5,TRBV9,-,CASSVETGGQPQHF,TGTGCCAGCAGCGTAGAGACAGGCGGACAGCCCCAGCATTTT
TRBD1,TRBJ2-7,TRBV10-1,-,CASRGRDRVFEQYF,TGCGCCAGCAGGGGTCGGGACAGGGTGTTCGAGCAGTACTTC
TRBD2,TRBJ2-1,TRBV4-1,-,CASSQDGLVEFF,TGCGCCAGCAGCCAAGATGGACTAGTGGAGTTCTTC
-,TRBJ1-1,TRBV19,-,CASSIIGGGTEAFF,TGTGCCAGTAGTATTATCGGGGGTGGAACTGAAGCTTTCTTT
-,TRBJ1-3,TRBV7-2,-,CASSLGPDRTGNTIYF,TGTGCCAGCAGCTTAGGCCCTGACAGGACTGGAAACACCATATATTTT
-,TRBJ1-3,TRBV9,-,CASSAEAGNTIYF,TGTGCCAGCAGCGCCGAGGCAGGAAACACCATATATTTT
TRBD1,TRBJ1-1,TRBV7-9,-,CASSSDRGRSWGEAFF,TGTGCCAGCAGCTCAGACAGGGGGCGGTCATGGGGTGAAGCTTTCTTT
-,TRBJ2-5,TRBV11-2,-,CASREAGIETQYF,TGTGCCAGCAGGGAAGCCGGGATAGAGACCCAGTACTTC
-,TRBJ2-1,TRBV6-5,-,CASSSGLPDEQFF,TGTGCCAGCAGTTCTGGACTTCCCGATGAGCAGTTCTTC
-,TRBJ1-6,TRBV7-2,-,CASSLDVAPLHF,TGTGCCAGCAGCTTAGATGTCGCACCCCTCCACTTT
TRBD1,TRBJ1-1,TRBV14,-,CASSRRGQVDEAFF,TGTGCCAGCAGCCGGAGGGGACAGGTCGATGAAGCTTTCTTT